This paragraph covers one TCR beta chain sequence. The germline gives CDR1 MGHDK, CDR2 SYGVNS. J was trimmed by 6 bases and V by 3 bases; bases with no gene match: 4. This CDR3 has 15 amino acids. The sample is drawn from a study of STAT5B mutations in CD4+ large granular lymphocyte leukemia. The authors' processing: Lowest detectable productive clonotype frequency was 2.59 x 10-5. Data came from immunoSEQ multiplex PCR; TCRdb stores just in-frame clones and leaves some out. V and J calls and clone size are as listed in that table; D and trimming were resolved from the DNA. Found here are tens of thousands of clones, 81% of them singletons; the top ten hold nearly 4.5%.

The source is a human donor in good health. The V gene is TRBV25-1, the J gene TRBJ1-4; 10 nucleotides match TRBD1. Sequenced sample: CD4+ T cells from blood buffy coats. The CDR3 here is CASSDTGTGDEKLFF. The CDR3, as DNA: TGTGCCAGCAGTGATACCGGGACAGGGGATGAAAAACTGTTTTTT.